This entry lists 24 T cell receptor beta chains sequenced from one sample in a study of blood T cells in healthy people across ages. A second PCR of about 6 to 11 cycles used a sample-barcoded 5' primer and a J-beta primer mix. Each CDR3 protein gets one entry after TCRdb re-called the 5' RACE reads with MiXCR. The sample shows approximately 780,000 distinct CDR3 sequences, 20% to 30% of them seen only once. This sample was shared with a second study, whose subject was T cells of mothers and their children.

The sequencing input was blood. The receptor source for this set is a boy aged 5-17 years in good health.

This rearrangement joins TRBV10-3 to TRBJ2-7; TRBD2 aligns across 9 bases. The CDR3 is 14 amino acids. CDR1 is ENHRY and CDR2 is SYGVKD in the germline V gene. Germline trimming cut 6 bases from V and 2 bases from J; bases unmatched to any gene: 5. CDR3 nucleotides: TGTGCCATCAGACCAGCGGGGGGACCCTACGAGCAGTACTTC. This translates into CAIRPAGGPYEQYF.

The chain is built from TRBV6-6 and TRBJ2-2; the D is unclear. CDR1 and CDR2 (germline): MNHNY, SVGAGI (reference sequence). Trimming took 9 bases from V and 3 from J, leaving 14 bases between them. The CDR3 runs to 14 residues. CDR3 DNA: TGTGCCAGTTCCTCGAACATCGACACCGGGGAGCTGTTTTTT. It translates to CASSSNIDTGELFF.

With respect to this clonotype: One junction end does not reproduce the germline sequence, and a read error may be involved. V gene TRBV7-7 combines with J gene TRBJ2-5; 9 positions agree with TRBD2. The CDR3 is 15 amino acids. Germline loops: CDR1 SSHAT, CDR2 FNYEAQ (reference sequence). The CDR3 reads CASSPVASGVETQYF. The CDR3 bases are TGTGCTAGCAGCCCTGTTGCTAGCGGGGTGGAGACCCAGTACTTC. The full variable domain, in which reference TRBV7-7 and TRBJ2-5 provide the parts outside the CDR3, is GAGVSQSPRYKVTKRGQDVTLRCDPISSHATLYWYQQALGQGPEFLTYFNYEAQPDKSGLPSDRFSAERPEGSISTLTIQRTEQRDSAMYRCASSPVASGVETQYFGPGTRLLVL.

The chain carries TRBV12-5 and TRBJ2-3; TRBD1 agrees at 10 bases. With V trimmed by 7 bases and J by 3 bases, 4 bases remained unmatched. The germline gives CDR1 LGHNT, CDR2 FRNRAP. The CDR3 loop spans 14 amino acids. Written as DNA, the CDR3 is TGTGCTAGTGCCGGGACAGGGGCAACAGATACGCAGTATTTT. Translated: CASAGTGATDTQYF.

The J gene is TRBJ1-4, the V gene TRBV12-2; TRBD1, the table's D call, lacks a check against the DNA. TRBV12-2 is a pseudogene locus. There are 15 residues in the CDR3. The CDR3 sequence: CASRLRAGRGEKLFF. In nucleotides, the CDR3 is TGTGCAAGTCGCTTACGGGCAGGACGTGGTGAAAAACTGTTTTTT.

This clonotype was counted many times. The V gene is TRBV7-6, the J gene TRBJ2-5; D may correspond to TRBD1 or TRBD2 (5 bases each). The V gene lost 5 bases and the J gene lost 1 base, with 14 bases spanning the gap. Germline V CDR1 and CDR2: SGHVS, FNYEAQ. The CDR3 loop spans 15 amino acids. The DNA of the CDR3 is TGTGCCAGCAGCCTCGGGACCACTCGCCAAGAGACCCAGTACTTC. Its protein is CASSLGTTRQETQYF. The full variable domain, in which reference TRBV7-6 and TRBJ2-5 provide the parts outside the CDR3, is GAGVSQSPRYKVTKRGQDVALRCDPISGHVSLYWYRQALGQGPEFLTYFNYEAQQDKSGLPNDRFSAERPEGSISTLTIQRTEQRDSAMYRCASSLGTTRQETQYFGPGTRLLVL.

CDR3 in DNA: TGTGCCAGCAGCGCGGACAGGGGGCGTCAGGGAAACACTGAAGCTTTCTTT. It codes for CASSADRGRQGNTEAFF. This chain links TRBV7-2 with TRBJ1-1; 11 bases line up with TRBD1. The CDR3 runs 17 residues. The germline V gene encodes CDR1 SGHTA and CDR2 FQGNSA. V gave up 5 bases and J gave up 2 bases; unmatched junction bases: 10.

The chain combines TRBV4-1 with TRBJ2-1; D is ambiguous. From germline, CDR1 is MGHRA and CDR2 YSYEKL. CDR3 size: 15 residues. The V end was cut by 5 bases, the J end by 0 bases, with 11 bases between. The CDR3: CASSFDIYSYNEQFF. In DNA, the CDR3 is TGCGCCAGCAGCTTCGACATTTACTCCTACAATGAGCAGTTCTTC.

The J gene is TRBJ1-2, the V gene TRBV9; D remains unclear. Germline CDR1 reads SGDLS; CDR2 reads YYNGEE. This CDR3 is built from 12 residues. Between the trimmed V and J ends, which lost 8 bases and 5 bases, there was a span of 13 bases. This chain's CDR3 is CARTDGNYGYTF. Written as DNA, the CDR3 is TGTGCCAGAACGGACGGGAATTATGGCTACACCTTC.

In this sample, this clonotype turned up a few times. The chain carries TRBV2 and TRBJ2-5; D is perhaps TRBD1 (7 bases). This CDR3 region has 13 residues. Trimming removed 5 bases at V and 9 bases at J, with 16 bases between. Germline loops: CDR1 SNHLY, CDR2 FYNNEI. The CDR3 region is CASSPGQGEAQYF. DNA for the CDR3: TGTGCCAGCAGTCCGGGCCAGGGGGAGGCCCAGTACTTC.

The J gene is TRBJ1-4, the V gene TRBV29-1; a weak D match, TRBD1 (6 bases). The CDR3 loop spans 14 amino acids. With 5 bases removed from V and 5 bases from J, the gap between germline ends came to 15 bases. Germline CDR1 is SQVTM and CDR2 is ANQGSEA. CDR3 residues: CSVKLQGVNEKLFF. CDR3 coding DNA: TGCAGCGTTAAACTACAGGGAGTGAATGAAAAACTGTTTTTT.

The sample holds many counts of this clonotype. The chain combines TRBV3-1 with TRBJ2-5; D might be TRBD2 (5 bases). Trimming stripped 4 bases from V and 1 base from J, with 7 bases between. CDR1 and CDR2 (germline): LGHDT, YNNKEL (reference sequence). The CDR3 extends over 13 amino acids. CDR3 amino acids: CASSRRAQETQYF. The DNA of the CDR3 is TGTGCCAGCAGCCGGCGGGCCCAAGAGACCCAGTACTTC.

This clonotype appeared a single time. This chain connects TRBV20-1 to TRBJ2-3, with D perhaps matching TRBD2 (6 bases). Germline V lookup: CDR1 DFQATT, CDR2 SNEGSKA (reference sequence). Between the trimmed V and J ends, which lost 6 bases and 4 bases, there was a span of 17 bases. CDR3 size: 14 residues. CDR3 protein: CSAPRLGRADTQYF. In nucleotides, the CDR3 is TGCAGTGCCCCCCGACTAGGCAGAGCAGATACGCAGTATTTT.

The gene calls are TRBV29-1 and TRBJ2-5; TRBD1 matches at 7 bases. The V segment lost 5 bases and the J segment 5 bases; nucleotides outside the gene matches: 8. Germline values: CDR1 SQVTM, CDR2 ANQGSEA. This CDR3 spans 13 amino acids. CDR3 DNA: TGCAGCGTTCGACAGGGACAATGGGAGACCCAGTACTTC. It codes for CSVRQGQWETQYF.

The chain links TRBV18 to TRBJ2-7; 12 nucleotides agree with TRBD2. V shed 2 bases, J shed 0 bases, and the junction held 5 bases outside the gene matches. The CDR3 has 17 amino acids. Germline V gene lookup returns CDR1 KGHSH and CDR2 LQKENI. The CDR3: CASSPWTSGDHSYEQYF. The CDR3 DNA sequence: TGTGCCAGCTCACCATGGACTAGCGGGGATCACTCCTACGAGCAGTACTTC.

This clonotype has more than one count but fewer than ten. The chain employs TRBV27 and TRBJ1-4, with 7 bases that match TRBD1. Per germline, CDR1 MNHEY and CDR2 SMNVEV (reference sequence). The CDR3 consists of 15 residues. With 5 bases clipped from V and 6 bases from J, the junction kept 9 bases outside the gene matches. CDR3 DNA sequence: TGTGCCAGCAGTCCCGACAGGGTGAATCATGAAAAACTGTTTTTT. Translated, it gives CASSPDRVNHEKLFF.

The table lists this clonotype with a few counts. Compared with germline, one end of the junction differs, possibly owing to a read error. The genes are TRBV11-3 and TRBJ2-3; D may be TRBD1 or TRBD2 (6 bases each). Germline V CDR1 and CDR2: SGHNT, YENEEA. The CDR3 length is 15 residues. CDR3 region: CASSLNGGSTDTQYF. The CDR3, as DNA: TGTGCCAGCAGCTTAAACGGGGGCAGCACAGATACGCAGTACTTT. Supplemented by reference TRBV11-3 and TRBJ2-3, the full variable domain reads EAGVVQSPRYKIIEKKQPVAFWCNPISGHNTLYWYLQNLGQGPELLIRYENEEAVDDSQLPKDRFSAERLKGVDSTLKIQPAELGDSAVYLCASSLNGGSTDTQYFGPGTRLTVL.

The chain links TRBV7-2 to TRBJ2-3; TRBD2 matches at 11 bases. Germline V gene data show CDR1 as SGHTA and CDR2 as FQGNSA. With V trimmed by 5 bases and J by 5 bases, 12 bases remained unmatched. CDR3 length: 17 amino acids. The CDR3 protein is CASSQLRTSGSGDTQYF. CDR3 DNA: TGTGCCAGCAGCCAACTCCGGACTAGCGGGTCAGGAGATACGCAGTATTTT.

In DNA, the CDR3 is TGTGCCAGCAGCTTAGCCGGCAGGTATGGTGGAAACACCATATATTTT. This encodes CASSLAGRYGGNTIYF. The chain uses TRBV7-9 and TRBJ1-3; D is uncertain. The CDR3 has 16 residues. Trimming stripped 0 bases from V and 3 bases from J, with 12 bases between. Germline assignment: CDR1 SEHNR and CDR2 FQNEAQ (reference sequence).

There are a few counts of this clonotype. The genes are TRBV9 and TRBJ2-7, with 8 positions matching TRBD1. The assigned J gene may be wrong: the sequence end matches TRBJ2-5 better. CDR3 size: 17 residues. Germline values: CDR1 SGDLS, CDR2 YYNGEE. The CDR3: CASSVGVWDRTQETQYF. In nucleotides, the CDR3 is TGTGCCAGCAGCGTAGGGGTCTGGGACAGGACCCAAGAGACCCAGTACTTC.

This chain links TRBV20-1 with TRBJ2-7; a possible D gene is TRBD2 (6 bases). The germline V gene encodes CDR1 DFQATT and CDR2 SNEGSKA (reference sequence). Between the trimmed V and J ends, which lost 0 bases and 2 bases, there was a span of 11 bases. The CDR3 is made up of 14 amino acids. DNA for the CDR3: TGCAGTGCTAGAGATACCCTAGCGCCCTACGAGCAGTACTTC. Amino acids: CSARDTLAPYEQYF.

The V gene is TRBV5-1, the J gene TRBJ2-1, with D tentatively TRBD2 (5 bases). The J call may be wrong; the DNA end is better matched by TRBJ2-5. Germline V gives CDR1 SGHRS, CDR2 YFSETQ. CDR3 size: 15 residues. This CDR3 reads CASSPGGQWHETQYF. The CDR3 DNA is TGCGCCAGCAGCCCCGGCGGGCAGTGGCATGAGACCCAGTACTTC.

This rearrangement joins TRBV5-8 to TRBJ2-1; 14 bases align to TRBD2. The CDR3 has 18 amino acids. Germline loops: CDR1 SGHTS, CDR2 YDEGEE. With 0 bases clipped from V and 4 bases from J, the junction kept 6 bases outside the gene matches. The CDR3 protein is CASSLASGLAGEYNEQFF. The DNA of the CDR3 is TGTGCCAGCAGCTTGGCCTCGGGACTAGCGGGGGAGTACAATGAGCAGTTCTTC.

V is TRBV4-2 and J is TRBJ2-7; 9 positions agree with TRBD2. Trimming removed 0 bases from V and 6 bases from J; junction bases left unmatched: 6. The CDR3 is 15 residues long. Germline V gives CDR1 LGHNA, CDR2 YNFKEQ. CDR3 residues: CASSQELLAGGEQYF. The CDR3 coding sequence is TGTGCCAGCAGCCAAGAGCTACTAGCGGGCGGCGAGCAGTACTTC.